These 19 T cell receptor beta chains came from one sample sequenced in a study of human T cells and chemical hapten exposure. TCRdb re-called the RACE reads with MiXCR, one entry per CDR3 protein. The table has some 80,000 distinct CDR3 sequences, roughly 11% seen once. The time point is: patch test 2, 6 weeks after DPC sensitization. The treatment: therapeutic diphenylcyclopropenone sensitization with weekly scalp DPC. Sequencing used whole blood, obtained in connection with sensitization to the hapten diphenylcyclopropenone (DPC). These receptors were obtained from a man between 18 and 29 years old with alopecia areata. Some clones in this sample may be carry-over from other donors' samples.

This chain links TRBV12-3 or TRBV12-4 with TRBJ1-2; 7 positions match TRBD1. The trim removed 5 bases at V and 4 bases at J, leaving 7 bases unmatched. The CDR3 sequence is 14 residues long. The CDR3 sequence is CASSILGQIYGYTF. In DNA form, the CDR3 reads TGTGCCAGCAGTATCCTGGGACAGATCTATGGCTACACCTTC.

CDR3 amino acids: CASSPRESTQETQYF. As DNA, the CDR3 is TGTGCCAGCAGCCCCAGGGAGTCAACCCAAGAGACCCAGTACTTC. The J gene is TRBJ2-5, the V gene TRBV7-9; possibly TRBD1 or TRBD2 for D (5 bases each). The ends were cut back, 5 bases at V and 1 base at J, with 14 bases in the middle. Germline CDR1 reads SEHNR; CDR2 reads FQNEAQ (reference sequence). The CDR3 has 15 amino acids.

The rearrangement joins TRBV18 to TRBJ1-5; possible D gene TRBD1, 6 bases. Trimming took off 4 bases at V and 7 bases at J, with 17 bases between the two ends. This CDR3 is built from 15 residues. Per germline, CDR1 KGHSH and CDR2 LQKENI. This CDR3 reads CASSQPTGRDQPQHF. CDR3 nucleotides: TGTGCCAGCTCACAGCCGACAGGACGAGACCAGCCCCAGCATTTT.

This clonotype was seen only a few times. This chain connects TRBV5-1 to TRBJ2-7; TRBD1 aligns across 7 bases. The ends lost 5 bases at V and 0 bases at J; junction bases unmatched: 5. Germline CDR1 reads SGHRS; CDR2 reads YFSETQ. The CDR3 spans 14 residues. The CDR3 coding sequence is TGCGCCAGCAGGAACGACAGGGCCTCCTACGAGCAGTACTTC. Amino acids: CASRNDRASYEQYF.

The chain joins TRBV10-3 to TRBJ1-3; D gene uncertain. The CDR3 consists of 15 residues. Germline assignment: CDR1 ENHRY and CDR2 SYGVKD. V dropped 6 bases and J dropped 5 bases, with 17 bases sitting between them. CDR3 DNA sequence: TGTGCCATCAGAGAGGCCCAGGCGGCCAGAAACACCATATATTTT. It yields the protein CAIREAQAARNTIYF.

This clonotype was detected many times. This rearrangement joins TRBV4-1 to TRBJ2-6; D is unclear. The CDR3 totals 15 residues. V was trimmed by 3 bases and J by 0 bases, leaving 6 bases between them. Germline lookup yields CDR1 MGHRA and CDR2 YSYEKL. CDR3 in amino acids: CASSHKGSGANVLTF. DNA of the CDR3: TGCGCCAGCAGCCATAAGGGCTCTGGGGCCAACGTCCTGACTTTC.

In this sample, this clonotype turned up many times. CDR3 region: CASMEGRGDTQYF. In DNA, the CDR3 is TGTGCCAGCATGGAGGGGCGTGGAGATACGCAGTATTTT. The chain carries TRBV6-2 or TRBV6-3 and TRBJ2-3, with D possibly TRBD2 on 6 matching bases. Per the germline V gene, CDR1 is MNHEY and CDR2 is SVGEGT. The ends were cut back, 7 bases at V and 5 bases at J, with 13 bases in the middle. The CDR3 runs 13 residues.

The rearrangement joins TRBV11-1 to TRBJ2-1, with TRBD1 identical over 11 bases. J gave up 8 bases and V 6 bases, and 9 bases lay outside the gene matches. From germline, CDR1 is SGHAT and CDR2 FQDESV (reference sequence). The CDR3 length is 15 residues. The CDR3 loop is CASRLGQGVSHEQFF. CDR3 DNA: TGTGCCAGCAGATTGGGACAGGGGGTCTCGCATGAGCAGTTCTTC.

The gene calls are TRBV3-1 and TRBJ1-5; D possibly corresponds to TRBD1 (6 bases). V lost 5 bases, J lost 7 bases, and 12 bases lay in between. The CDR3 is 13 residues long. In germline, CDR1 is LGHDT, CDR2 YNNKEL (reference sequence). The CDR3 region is CASSETGNQPQHF. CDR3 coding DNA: TGTGCCAGCAGCGAAACAGGGAACCAGCCCCAGCATTTT.

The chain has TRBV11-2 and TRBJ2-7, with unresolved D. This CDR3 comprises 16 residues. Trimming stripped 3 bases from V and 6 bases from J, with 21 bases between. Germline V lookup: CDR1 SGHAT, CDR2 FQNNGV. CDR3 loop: CASSFPGYRVLGEQYF. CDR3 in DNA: TGTGCCAGCAGCTTCCCCGGGTATCGTGTCCTTGGCGAGCAGTACTTC.

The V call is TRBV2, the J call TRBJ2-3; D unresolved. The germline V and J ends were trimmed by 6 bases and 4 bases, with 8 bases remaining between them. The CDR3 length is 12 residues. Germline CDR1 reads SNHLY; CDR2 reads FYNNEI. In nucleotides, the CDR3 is TGTGCCAGCAGCCCGAGCTCAGATACGCAGTATTTT. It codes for CASSPSSDTQYF.

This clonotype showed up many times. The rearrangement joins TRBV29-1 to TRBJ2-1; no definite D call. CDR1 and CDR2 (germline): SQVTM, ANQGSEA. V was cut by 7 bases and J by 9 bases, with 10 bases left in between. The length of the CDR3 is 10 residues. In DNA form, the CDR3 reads TGCAGCGCGCCCTTTGGTGAGCAGTTCTTC. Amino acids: CSAPFGEQFF.

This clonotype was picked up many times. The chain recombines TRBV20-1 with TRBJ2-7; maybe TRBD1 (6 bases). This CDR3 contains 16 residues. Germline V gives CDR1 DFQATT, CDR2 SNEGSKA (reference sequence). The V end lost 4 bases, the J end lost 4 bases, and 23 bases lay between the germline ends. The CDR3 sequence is CSATPKWGQTRYEQYV. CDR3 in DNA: TGCAGTGCTACCCCAAAATGGGGACAAACTCGATACGAGCAGTACGTC.

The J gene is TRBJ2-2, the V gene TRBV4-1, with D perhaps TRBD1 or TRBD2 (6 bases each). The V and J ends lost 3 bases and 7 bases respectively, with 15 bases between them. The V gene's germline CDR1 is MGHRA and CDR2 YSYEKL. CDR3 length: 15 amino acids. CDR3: CASSHQLGGLGELFF. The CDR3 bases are TGCGCCAGCAGCCACCAGTTGGGGGGCCTCGGGGAGCTGTTTTTT.

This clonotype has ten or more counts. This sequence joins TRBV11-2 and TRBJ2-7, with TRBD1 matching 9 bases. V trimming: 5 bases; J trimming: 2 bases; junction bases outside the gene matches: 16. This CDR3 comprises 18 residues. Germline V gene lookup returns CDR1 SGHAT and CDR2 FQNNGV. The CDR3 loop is CASSPLNRGQGDPYEQYF. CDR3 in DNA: TGTGCCAGCAGCCCTTTAAATCGGGGACAGGGAGATCCCTACGAGCAGTACTTC.

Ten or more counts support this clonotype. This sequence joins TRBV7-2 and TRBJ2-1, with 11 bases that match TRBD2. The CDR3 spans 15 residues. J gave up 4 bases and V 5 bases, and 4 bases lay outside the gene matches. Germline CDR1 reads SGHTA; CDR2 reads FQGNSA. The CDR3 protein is CASSETSGEYNEQFF. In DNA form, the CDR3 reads TGTGCCAGCAGCGAGACTAGCGGGGAATACAATGAGCAGTTCTTC.

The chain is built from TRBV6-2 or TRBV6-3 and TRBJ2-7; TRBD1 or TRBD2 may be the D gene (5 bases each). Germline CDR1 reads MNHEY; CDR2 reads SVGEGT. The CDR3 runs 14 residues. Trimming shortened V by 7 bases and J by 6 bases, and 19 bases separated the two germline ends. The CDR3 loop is CASTRGRTRGEQYF. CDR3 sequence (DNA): TGTGCCAGCACGCGTGGAAGAACTAGGGGCGAGCAGTACTTC.

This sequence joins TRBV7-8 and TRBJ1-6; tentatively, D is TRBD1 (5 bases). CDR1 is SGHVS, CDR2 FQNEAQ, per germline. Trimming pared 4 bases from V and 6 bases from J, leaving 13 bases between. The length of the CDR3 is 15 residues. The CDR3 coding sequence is TGTGCCAGCAGCTCCGGGACGGGGTTTAATTCACCCCTCCACTTT. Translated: CASSSGTGFNSPLHF. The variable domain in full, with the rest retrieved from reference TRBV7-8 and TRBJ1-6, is GAGVSQSPRYKVAKRGQDVALRCDPISGHVSLFWYQQALGQGPEFLTYFQNEAQLDKSGLPSDRFFAERPEGSVSTLKIQRTQQEDSAVYLCASSSGTGFNSPLHFGNGTRLTVT.

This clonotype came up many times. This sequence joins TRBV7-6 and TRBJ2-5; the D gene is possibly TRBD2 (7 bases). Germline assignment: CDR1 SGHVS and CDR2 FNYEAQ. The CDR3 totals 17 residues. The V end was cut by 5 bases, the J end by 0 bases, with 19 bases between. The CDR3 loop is CASSPRPGGPNQETQYF. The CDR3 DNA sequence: TGTGCCAGCAGCCCACGGCCCGGGGGGCCGAACCAAGAGACCCAGTACTTC.